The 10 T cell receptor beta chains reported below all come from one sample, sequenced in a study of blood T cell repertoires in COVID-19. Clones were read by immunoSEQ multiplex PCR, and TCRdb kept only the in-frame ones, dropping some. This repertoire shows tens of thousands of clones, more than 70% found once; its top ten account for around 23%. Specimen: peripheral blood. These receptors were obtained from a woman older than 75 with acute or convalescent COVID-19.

The CDR3 sequence: CASSFSGGDGYTF. CDR3 DNA sequence: TGCGCCAGCAGCTTCTCTGGGGGCGATGGCTACACCTTC. The chain has TRBV5-1 and TRBJ1-2; TRBD1 might be the D (6 bases). CDR1 and CDR2 (germline): SGHRS, YFSETQ. The CDR3 is 13 amino acids. The V end lost 2 bases, the J end lost 6 bases, and 11 bases lay between the germline ends.

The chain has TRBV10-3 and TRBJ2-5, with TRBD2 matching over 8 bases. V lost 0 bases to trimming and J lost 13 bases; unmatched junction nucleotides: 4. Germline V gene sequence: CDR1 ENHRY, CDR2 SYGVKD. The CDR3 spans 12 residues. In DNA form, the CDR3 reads TGTGCCATCAGTGAGTCTTCGGGGGGGACGTACTTC. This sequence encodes CAISESSGGTYF.

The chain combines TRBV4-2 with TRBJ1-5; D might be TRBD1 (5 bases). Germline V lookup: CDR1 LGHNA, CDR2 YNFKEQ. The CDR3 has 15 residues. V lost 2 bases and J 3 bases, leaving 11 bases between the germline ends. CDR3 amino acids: CASSQSWGDNQPQHF. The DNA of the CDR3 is TGTGCCAGCAGCCAATCGTGGGGCGACAATCAGCCCCAGCATTTT.

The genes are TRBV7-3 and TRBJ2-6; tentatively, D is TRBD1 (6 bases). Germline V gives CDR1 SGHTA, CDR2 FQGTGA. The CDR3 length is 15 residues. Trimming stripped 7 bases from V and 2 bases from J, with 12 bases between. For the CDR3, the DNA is TGTGCCAGCACTGGACAGTTACCTGGGGCCAACGTCCTGACTTTC. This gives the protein CASTGQLPGANVLTF.

CDR3 loop: CASSPRGGVDTQYF. The CDR3 DNA reads as TGTGCCAGTAGTCCTAGGGGGGGCGTGGATACGCAGTATTTT. The chain uses TRBV19 and TRBJ2-3; D might be TRBD2 (7 bases). The V gene's germline CDR1 is LNHDA and CDR2 SQIVND (reference sequence). V was clipped by 5 bases and J by 6 bases, with 15 bases between them. This CDR3 is 14 amino acids long.

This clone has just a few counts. CDR3 DNA: TGCGCCAGCAGCTTGGAGCTGGGGGAGCTGTTTTTT. Its protein is CASSLELGELFF. The gene calls are TRBV5-1 and TRBJ2-2; D is ambiguous. In germline, CDR1 is SGHRS, CDR2 YFSETQ. The V and J ends lost 0 bases and 8 bases respectively, with 5 bases between them. The CDR3 extends over 12 amino acids.

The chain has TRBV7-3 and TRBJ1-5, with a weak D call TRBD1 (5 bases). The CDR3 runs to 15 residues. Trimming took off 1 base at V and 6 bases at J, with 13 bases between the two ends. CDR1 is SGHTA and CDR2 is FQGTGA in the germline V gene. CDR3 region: CASSLISQGTQPQHF. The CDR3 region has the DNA TGTGCCAGCAGCTTAATCTCCCAGGGAACTCAGCCCCAGCATTTT.

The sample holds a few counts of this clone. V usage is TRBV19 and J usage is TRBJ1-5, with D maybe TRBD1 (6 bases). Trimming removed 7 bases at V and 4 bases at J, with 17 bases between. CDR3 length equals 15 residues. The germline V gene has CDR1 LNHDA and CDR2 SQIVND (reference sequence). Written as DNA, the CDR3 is TGTGCCAGTATCCTTAGGGGGGGGGAGAATCAGCCCCAGCATTTT. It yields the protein CASILRGGENQPQHF.

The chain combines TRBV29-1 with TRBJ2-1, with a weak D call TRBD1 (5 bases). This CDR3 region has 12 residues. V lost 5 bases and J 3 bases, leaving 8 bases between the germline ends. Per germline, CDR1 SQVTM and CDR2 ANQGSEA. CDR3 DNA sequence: TGCAGCGTTTACCAGGGCTACAATGAGCAGTTCTTC. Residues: CSVYQGYNEQFF.

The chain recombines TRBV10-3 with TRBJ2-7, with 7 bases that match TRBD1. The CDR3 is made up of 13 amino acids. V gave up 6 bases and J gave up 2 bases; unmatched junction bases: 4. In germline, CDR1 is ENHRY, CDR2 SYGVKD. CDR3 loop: CAIRGDRPYEQYV. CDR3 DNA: TGTGCCATCAGGGGGGACAGACCCTACGAGCAGTACGTC.